The T cell receptor beta chain under discussion was sequenced for a study of CD8+ T cells in alopecia areata. As regards this clone: Antigen specificity is unknown.

Study results and caveats: In patients, TCRs were shared less clearly than in mice, and HLA may possibly be involved. Scalp samples also yield sequences from resident alphabeta T cells of normal skin. Lesional scalp displayed greater clonality than normal scalp, most notably in alopecia totalis/universalis.

It was from PBMCs that CD4+ and CD8+ T cells were sorted. CDR3 length: 12 residues. Between the trimmed V and J ends, which lost 3 bases and 6 bases, there was a span of 10 bases. Germline V gene sequence: CDR1 GTSNPN, CDR2 SVGIG (reference sequence). Reverse transcription of extracted RNA yielded cDNA, which provided the sequencing template. The method was immunoSEQ multiplex PCR; TCRdb's version includes in-frame clones alone and lacks a portion of them. The sample lists 120,000 or so clones; 55% to 65% were seen once. The sequence was obtained from a human donor in good health. V is TRBV30 and J is TRBJ2-3, with no clear D. The sequenced sample consisted of CD4+ T cells sorted from blood. CDR3 nucleotides: TGTGCCTGGAGCCTGACCCGGGATACGCAGTATTTT. Its protein is CAWSLTRDTQYF.